This T cell receptor beta chain was retrieved from a study of cytomegalovirus exposure and HLA in healthy donors. The table lists this clone with a few counts. Its antigen is undetermined. V was pared by 2 bases and J by 4 bases, with 15 bases between. The CDR3 contains 16 residues. From germline, CDR1 is MGHRA and CDR2 YSYEKL. Whole-study findings and limits: Researchers reported in a later analysis that a missense DCLRE1C variant was tied to TCR beta V- and J-gene trimming. A few of the chains that were CMV-associated were confirmed in vitro to be specific for CMV antigens. There was a cluster of highly shared sequence variants that was likely a sequencing artifact.

Researchers ran the PCR with 60 Vbeta and 13 Jbeta primers. The method was immunoSEQ multiplex PCR; TCRdb's version includes in-frame clones alone and lacks a portion of them. The table lists over 130,000 clones, around two thirds of them singletons. The V gene is TRBV4-1, the J gene TRBJ1-3, with a tentative D call TRBD1 (6 bases). Source material: PBMCs. This TCR was recovered from a male donor in good health and CMV-seronegative. CDR3 residues: CASSQTQRGKGNTIYF. Here the CDR3 DNA reads TGCGCCAGCAGCCAAACTCAAAGGGGGAAAGGAAACACCATATATTTT.